Included here is one T cell receptor beta chain sequence, with context. The study left out patients who had uncontrolled infection, other autoimmune disease, pregnancy or lactation. CDR3 length: 14 residues. Trimming removed 8 bases from V and 4 bases from J, with 17 bases in between. CDR1 is LNHDA, CDR2 SQIVND, per germline (reference sequence). The data are from a study of T cells in Graves' hyperthyroidism and ophthalmopathy. TCR beta CDR3 regions were amplified from RNA. TCR CDR3 underwent first-round RT-PCR with the HTBI primer set. In TCRdb, the multiplex PCR reads were re-called with MiXCR into one record per CDR3 protein. This sample has some 550,000 distinct CDR3 sequences, with less than 25% found just once.

This clonotype was sampled from a man between 18 and 35 years old with Graves' hyperthyroidism. The sequencing sample was made of blood. The rearrangement uses TRBV19 and TRBJ1-2; the D is unclear. CDR3: CASRTDYRGYGYTF. In DNA form, the CDR3 reads TGTGCCAGTCGAACAGACTACCGGGGCTATGGCTACACCTTC.